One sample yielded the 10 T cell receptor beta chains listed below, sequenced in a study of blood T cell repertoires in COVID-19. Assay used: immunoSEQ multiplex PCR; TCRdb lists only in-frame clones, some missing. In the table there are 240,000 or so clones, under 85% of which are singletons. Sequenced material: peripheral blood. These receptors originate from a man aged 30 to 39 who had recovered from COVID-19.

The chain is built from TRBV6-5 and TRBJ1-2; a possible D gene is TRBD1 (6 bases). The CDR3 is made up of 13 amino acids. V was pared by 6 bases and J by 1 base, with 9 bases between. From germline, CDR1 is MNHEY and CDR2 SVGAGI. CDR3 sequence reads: CASSTGLNYGYTF. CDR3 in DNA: TGTGCCAGCAGCACAGGGCTTAACTATGGCTACACCTTC.

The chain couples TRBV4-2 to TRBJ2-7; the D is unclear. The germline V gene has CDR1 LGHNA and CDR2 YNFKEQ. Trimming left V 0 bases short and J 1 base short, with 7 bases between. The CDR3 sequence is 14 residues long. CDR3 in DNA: TGTGCCAGCAGCCAAGATGCAGGATCCTACGAGCAGTACGTC. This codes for CASSQDAGSYEQYV.

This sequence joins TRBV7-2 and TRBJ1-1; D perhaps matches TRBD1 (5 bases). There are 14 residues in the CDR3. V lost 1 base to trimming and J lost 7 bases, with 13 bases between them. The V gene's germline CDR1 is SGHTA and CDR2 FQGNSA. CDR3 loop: CASSLGGRAGEAFF. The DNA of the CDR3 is TGTGCCAGCAGCTTAGGGGGCAGGGCCGGTGAAGCTTTCTTT.

The CDR3 DNA sequence: TGTGCCAGCAGTCCCGCCCGGCAGGCCTGGCCGACCCAGTACTTC. The encoded protein is CASSPARQAWPTQYF. The chain joins TRBV28 to TRBJ2-5; D not resolved. The length of the CDR3 is 15 residues. The germline V gene encodes CDR1 MDHEN and CDR2 SYDVKM. V was shortened by 5 bases and J by 7 bases, with 20 bases between the two germline ends. The complete variable domain, with remaining parts taken from reference TRBV28 and TRBJ2-5, reads DVKVTQSSRYLVKRTGEKVFLECVQDMDHENMFWYRQDPGLGLRLIYFSYDVKMKEKGDIPEGYSVSREKKERFSLILESASTNQTSMYLCASSPARQAWPTQYFGPGTRLLVL.

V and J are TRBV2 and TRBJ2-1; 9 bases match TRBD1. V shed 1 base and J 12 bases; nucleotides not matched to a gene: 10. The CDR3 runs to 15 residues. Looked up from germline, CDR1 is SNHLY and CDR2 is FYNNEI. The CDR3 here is CASSEGLGTGIWQFF. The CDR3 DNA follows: TGTGCCAGCAGTGAAGGTTTAGGGACAGGGATCTGGCAGTTCTTC. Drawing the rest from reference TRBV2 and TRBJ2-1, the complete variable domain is EPEVTQTPSHQVTQMGQEVILRCVPISNHLYFYWYRQILGQKVEFLVSFYNNEISEKSEIFDDQFSVERPDGSNFTLKIRSTKLEDSAMYFCASSEGLGTGIWQFFGPGTRLTVL.

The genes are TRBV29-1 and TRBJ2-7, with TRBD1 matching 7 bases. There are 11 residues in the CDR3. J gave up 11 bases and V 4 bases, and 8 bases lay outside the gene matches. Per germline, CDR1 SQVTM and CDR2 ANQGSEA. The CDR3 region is CSVVVGTAEYF. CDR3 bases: TGCAGCGTTGTTGTCGGGACAGCAGAGTACTTC.

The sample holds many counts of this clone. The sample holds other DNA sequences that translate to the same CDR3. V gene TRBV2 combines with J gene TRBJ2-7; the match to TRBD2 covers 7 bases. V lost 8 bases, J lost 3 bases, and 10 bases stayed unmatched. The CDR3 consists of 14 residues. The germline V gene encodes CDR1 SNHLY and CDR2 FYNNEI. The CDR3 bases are TGTGCCAGCTTGGGGGGGACGAAGAGCTACGAGCAGTACTTC. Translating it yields CASLGGTKSYEQYF.

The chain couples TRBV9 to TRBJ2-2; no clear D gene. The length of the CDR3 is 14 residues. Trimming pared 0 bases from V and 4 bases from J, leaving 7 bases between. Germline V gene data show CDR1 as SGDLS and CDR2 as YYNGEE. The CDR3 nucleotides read TGTGCCAGCAGCGTAGCTCGCGTCACCGGGGAGCTGTTTTTT. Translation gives CASSVARVTGELFF.

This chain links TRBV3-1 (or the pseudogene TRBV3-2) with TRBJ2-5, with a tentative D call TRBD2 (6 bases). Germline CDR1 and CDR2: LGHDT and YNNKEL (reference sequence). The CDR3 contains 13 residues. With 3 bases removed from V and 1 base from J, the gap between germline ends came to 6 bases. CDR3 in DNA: TGTGCCAGCAGCCAGCGGGGCCAAGAGACCCAGTACTTC. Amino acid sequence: CASSQRGQETQYF.

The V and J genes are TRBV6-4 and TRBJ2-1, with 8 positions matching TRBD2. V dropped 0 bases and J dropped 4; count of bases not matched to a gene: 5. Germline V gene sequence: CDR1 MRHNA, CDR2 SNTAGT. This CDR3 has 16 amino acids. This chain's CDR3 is CASSDSDSGDYNEQFF. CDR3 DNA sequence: TGTGCCAGCAGTGACTCCGATAGCGGGGATTACAATGAGCAGTTCTTC.